A single sample gave rise to the 16 T cell receptor beta chains below, sequenced in a study of blood T cell repertoires in COVID-19. Sequencing used immunoSEQ multiplex PCR; TCRdb keeps in-frame clones, though not all of them. The data show about 150,000 clones, with just under 85% seen just once and 6.2% held by the top ten. Sequences were obtained from PBMCs or T cells enriched from blood (not recorded which). The receptors originated from a middle-aged woman who had recovered from COVID-19.

The chain carries TRBV5-1 and TRBJ2-7; a weak D match, TRBD1 (6 bases). The CDR3 consists of 17 residues. The germline V gene has CDR1 SGHRS and CDR2 YFSETQ. Between the trimmed V and J ends, which lost 1 base and 1 base, there was a span of 18 bases. This CDR3 is CASSLTTQGPVSYEQYF. DNA for the CDR3: TGCGCCAGCAGCTTGACGACACAGGGTCCGGTTTCCTACGAGCAGTACTTC. The full variable domain, its missing parts supplied by reference TRBV5-1 and TRBJ2-7, is KAGVTQTPRYLIKTRGQQVTLSCSPISGHRSVSWYQQTPGQGLQFLFEYFSETQRNKGNFPGRFSGRQFSNSRSEMNVSTLELGDSALYLCASSLTTQGPVSYEQYFGPGTRLTVT.

This chain joins TRBV9 and TRBJ2-3, with D tentatively TRBD1 (5 bases). The germline V and J ends were trimmed by 4 bases and 2 bases, with 14 bases remaining between them. CDR1 and CDR2 from the germline V gene are SGDLS and YYNGEE. The CDR3 spans 15 residues. As DNA, the CDR3 is TGTGCCAGCAGCCTCCTGGACATCTTCACAGATACGCAGTATTTT. Protein: CASSLLDIFTDTQYF.

The rearrangement links TRBV4-1 to TRBJ2-3; TRBD2 matches at 13 bases. Germline trimming cut 3 bases from V and 5 bases from J; bases unmatched to any gene: 11. Germline V gene lookup returns CDR1 MGHRA and CDR2 YSYEKL. CDR3 length: 18 residues. CDR3 residues: CASSQEPGLAGRGDTQYF. The DNA of the CDR3 is TGCGCCAGCAGCCAGGAACCGGGACTAGCGGGACGGGGAGATACGCAGTATTTT.

The V and J genes are TRBV5-4 and TRBJ2-5, with 7 bases matching TRBD2. The CDR3 length is 14 residues. V trimming: 0 bases; J trimming: 8 bases; junction bases outside the gene matches: 7. CDR1 and CDR2 from the germline V gene are SGHNT and YYREEE (reference sequence). The CDR3 region has the DNA TGTGCCAGCAGCTTGGCCGGGGGGATGGAAACCCAGTACTTC. Translation: CASSLAGGMETQYF.

The V call is TRBV19, the J call TRBJ1-2; 11 bases agree with TRBD1. CDR3 size: 15 residues. CDR1 LNHDA and CDR2 SQIVND come from the germline V gene (reference sequence). V was clipped by 2 bases and J by 8 bases; unmatched bases: 7. The CDR3 protein is CASSILGTGGDGYTF. The DNA for the CDR3 is TGTGCCAGTAGTATACTTGGGACAGGGGGTGACGGCTACACCTTC.

The chain is built from TRBV6-6 and TRBJ2-1; D remains unclear. Per germline, CDR1 MNHNY and CDR2 SVGAGI (reference sequence). V lost 8 bases and J 4 bases, leaving 9 bases between the germline ends. The CDR3 has 12 amino acids. CDR3 nucleotides: TGTGCCAGCGGGCGACCGTACAATGAGCAGTTCTTC. Translation: CASGRPYNEQFF.

The chain links TRBV19 to TRBJ2-1; perhaps TRBD1 as D (6 bases). The CDR3 is made up of 14 amino acids. Trimming removed 7 bases from V and 2 bases from J, with 12 bases in between. The germline V gene encodes CDR1 LNHDA and CDR2 SQIVND (reference sequence). CDR3 nucleotides: TGTGCCAGTAAGTCAGGGGCTGCCTACAATGAGCAGTTCTTC. Amino acids: CASKSGAAYNEQFF.

The rearrangement joins TRBV7-9 to TRBJ1-4, with unresolved D. CDR1 and CDR2 (germline): SEHNR, FQNEAQ (reference sequence). V lost 2 bases and J 8 bases, leaving 12 bases between the germline ends. The CDR3 loop spans 14 amino acids. CDR3 sequence reads: CASSLKGLREKLFF. The CDR3 region has the DNA TGTGCCAGCAGCTTAAAAGGACTAAGAGAAAAACTGTTTTTT. The complete variable domain, with remaining parts taken from reference TRBV7-9 and TRBJ1-4, reads DTGVSQNPRHKITKRGQNVTFRCDPISEHNRLYWYRQTLGQGPEFLTYFQNEAQLEKSRLLSDRFSAERPKGSFSTLEIQRTEQGDSAMYLCASSLKGLREKLFFGSGTQLSVL.

This chain links TRBV10-3 with TRBJ2-5; 8 positions match TRBD1. The CDR3 loop spans 15 amino acids. Germline V gene sequence: CDR1 ENHRY, CDR2 SYGVKD. Losses at the gene ends were 3 bases for V and 5 bases for J; bases not matched to a gene: 8. The CDR3 DNA reads TGTGCCATCAGTGATTCTCAGGGGGCGAGTGAGACCCAGTACTTC. Residues: CAISDSQGASETQYF.

V and J are TRBV15 and TRBJ1-2; TRBD1 aligns across 8 bases. Per germline, CDR1 LNHNV and CDR2 YYDKDF (reference sequence). CDR3 length: 16 amino acids. V was pared by 0 bases and J by 7 bases, with 10 bases of the junction left unmatched. The CDR3 sequence is CATSRDYKAGGGGYTF. In DNA form, the CDR3 reads TGTGCCACCAGCAGAGATTATAAGGCAGGGGGCGGTGGCTACACCTTC.

The chain combines TRBV11-2 with TRBJ2-1; D may be TRBD2 (5 bases). The CDR3 contains 14 residues. Germline V gene sequence: CDR1 SGHAT, CDR2 FQNNGV. The germline V and J ends were trimmed by 5 bases and 2 bases, with 10 bases remaining between them. CDR3 sequence reads: CASSVLVTYNEQFF. The CDR3 DNA reads as TGTGCCAGCAGCGTACTAGTAACCTACAATGAGCAGTTCTTC.

V is TRBV19 and J is TRBJ1-2; D perhaps matches TRBD1 (5 bases). With 2 bases removed from V and 3 bases from J, the gap between germline ends came to 10 bases. The CDR3 covers 14 residues. Germline-derived CDR1 and CDR2 are LNHDA and SQIVND (reference sequence). The CDR3 loop reads CASSITGLDYGYTF. The CDR3 region has the DNA TGTGCCAGTAGTATAACAGGCCTGGACTATGGCTACACCTTC.

J is TRBJ2-7 and V is TRBV6-6; 7 bases align to TRBD2. CDR3 length equals 13 residues. V was clipped by 6 bases and J by 7 bases; unmatched bases: 9. Germline lookup yields CDR1 MNHNY and CDR2 SVGAGI (reference sequence). The CDR3 region is CASSRSGSQEQYF. Here the CDR3 DNA reads TGTGCCAGCAGCCGTAGCGGGTCCCAAGAGCAGTACTTC.

The genes are TRBV4-1 and TRBJ2-3; possibly TRBD2 for D (6 bases). V was trimmed by 0 bases and J by 3 bases, leaving 7 bases between them. Germline V gene data show CDR1 as MGHRA and CDR2 as YSYEKL. The CDR3 is 14 residues long. The CDR3 nucleotides read TGCGCCAGCAGCCAAGAGGGGGGAACAGATACGCAGTATTTT. Translated, it gives CASSQEGGTDTQYF.

This clone was detected only once. This chain links TRBV7-9 with TRBJ2-7; D is undetermined. Trimming took off 3 bases at V and 6 bases at J, with 15 bases between the two ends. The CDR3 extends over 14 amino acids. Germline values: CDR1 SEHNR, CDR2 FQNEAQ (reference sequence). The CDR3 loop reads CASSFLSTPGEQYF. The CDR3, as DNA: TGTGCCAGCAGCTTTTTAAGTACCCCCGGCGAGCAGTACTTC. The entire variable domain, with the rest obtained from reference TRBV7-9 and TRBJ2-7, is as follows: DTGVSQNPRHKITKRGQNVTFRCDPISEHNRLYWYRQTLGQGPEFLTYFQNEAQLEKSRLLSDRFSAERPKGSFSTLEIQRTEQGDSAMYLCASSFLSTPGEQYFGPGTRLTVT.

This clone occurred a few times. The V call is TRBV3-1 (or the pseudogene TRBV3-2), the J call TRBJ2-7, with 8 bases matching TRBD2. With V trimmed by 0 bases and J by 7 bases, 11 bases remained unmatched. The CDR3 is 16 amino acids. Germline CDR1 is LGHDT and CDR2 is YNNKEL (reference sequence). In DNA form, the CDR3 reads TGTGCCAGCAGCCAAGAGACGGGGGGGCTGAGCTGGGAGCAGTACTTC. This encodes CASSQETGGLSWEQYF.